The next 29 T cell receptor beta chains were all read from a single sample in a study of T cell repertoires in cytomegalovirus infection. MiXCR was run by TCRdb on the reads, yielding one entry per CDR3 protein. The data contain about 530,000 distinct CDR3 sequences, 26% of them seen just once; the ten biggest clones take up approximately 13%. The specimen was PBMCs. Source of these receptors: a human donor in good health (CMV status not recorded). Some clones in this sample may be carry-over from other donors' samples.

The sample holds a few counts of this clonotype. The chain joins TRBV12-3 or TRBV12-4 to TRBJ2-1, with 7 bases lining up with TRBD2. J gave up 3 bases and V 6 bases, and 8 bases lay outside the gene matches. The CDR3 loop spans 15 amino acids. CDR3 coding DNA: TGTGCCAGCAGCGGTACTAGCGCTTACTACAATGAGCAGTTCTTC. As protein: CASSGTSAYYNEQFF.

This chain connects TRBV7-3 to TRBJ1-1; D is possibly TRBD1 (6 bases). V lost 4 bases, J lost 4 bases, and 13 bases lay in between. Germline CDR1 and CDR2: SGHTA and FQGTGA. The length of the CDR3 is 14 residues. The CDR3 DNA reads TGTGCCAGCAGCTCGGCAGGGGCCGGCACTGAAGCTTTCTTT. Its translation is CASSSAGAGTEAFF.

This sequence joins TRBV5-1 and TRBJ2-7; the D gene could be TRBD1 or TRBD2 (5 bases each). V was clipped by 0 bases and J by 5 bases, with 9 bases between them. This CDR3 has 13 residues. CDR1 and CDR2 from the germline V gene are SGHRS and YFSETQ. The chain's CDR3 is CASSLGGENEQYF. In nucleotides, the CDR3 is TGCGCCAGCAGCTTGGGAGGGGAGAACGAGCAGTACTTC.

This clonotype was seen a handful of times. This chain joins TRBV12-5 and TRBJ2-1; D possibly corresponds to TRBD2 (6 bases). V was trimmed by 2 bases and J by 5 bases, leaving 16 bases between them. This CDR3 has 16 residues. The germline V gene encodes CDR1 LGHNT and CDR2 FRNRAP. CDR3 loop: CASGLTRLGDNNEQFF. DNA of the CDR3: TGTGCTAGTGGTTTGACCCGACTAGGGGATAACAATGAGCAGTTCTTC.

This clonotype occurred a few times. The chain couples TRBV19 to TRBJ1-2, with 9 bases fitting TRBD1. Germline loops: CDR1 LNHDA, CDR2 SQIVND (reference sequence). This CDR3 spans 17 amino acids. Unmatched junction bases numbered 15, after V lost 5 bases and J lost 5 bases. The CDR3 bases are TGTGCCAGTAGTGACAGGGGGTTCTCAAAAGGGCAATATGGCTACACCTTC. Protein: CASSDRGFSKGQYGYTF.

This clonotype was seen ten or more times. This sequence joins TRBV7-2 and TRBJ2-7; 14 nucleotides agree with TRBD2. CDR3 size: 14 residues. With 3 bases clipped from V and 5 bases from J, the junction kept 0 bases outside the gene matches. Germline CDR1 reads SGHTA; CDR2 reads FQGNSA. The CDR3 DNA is TGTGCCAGCAGCTTGGGACTAGCGGGAGACGAGCAGTACTTC. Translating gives CASSLGLAGDEQYF. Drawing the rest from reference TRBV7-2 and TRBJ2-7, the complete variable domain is GAGVSQSPSNKVTEKGKDVELRCDPISGHTALYWYRQSLGQGLEFLIYFQGNSAPDKSGLPSDRFSAERTGGSVSTLTIQRTQQEDSAVYLCASSLGLAGDEQYFGPGTRLTVT.

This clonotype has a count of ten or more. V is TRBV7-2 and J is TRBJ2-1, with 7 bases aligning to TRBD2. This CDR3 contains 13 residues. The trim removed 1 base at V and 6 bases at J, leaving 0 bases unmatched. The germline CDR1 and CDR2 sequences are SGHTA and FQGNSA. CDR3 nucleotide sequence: TGTGCCAGCAGCTTAGGGACTAGCAATGAGCAGTTCTTC. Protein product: CASSLGTSNEQFF.

The DNA for the CDR3 is TGTGCCATCATGAGCGGGAGGGCCTCAGATACGCAGTATTTT. As protein: CAIMSGRASDTQYF. V usage is TRBV10-3 and J usage is TRBJ2-3; 10 positions match TRBD2. Germline trimming cut 7 bases from V and 4 bases from J; bases unmatched to any gene: 5. This CDR3 has 14 amino acids. Germline V gene sequence: CDR1 ENHRY, CDR2 SYGVKD.

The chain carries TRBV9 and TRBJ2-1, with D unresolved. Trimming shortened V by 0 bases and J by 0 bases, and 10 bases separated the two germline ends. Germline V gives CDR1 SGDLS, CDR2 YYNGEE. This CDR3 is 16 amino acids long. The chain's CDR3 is CASSVVLAASYNEQFF. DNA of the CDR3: TGTGCCAGCAGCGTAGTTTTGGCGGCCTCCTACAATGAGCAGTTCTTC.

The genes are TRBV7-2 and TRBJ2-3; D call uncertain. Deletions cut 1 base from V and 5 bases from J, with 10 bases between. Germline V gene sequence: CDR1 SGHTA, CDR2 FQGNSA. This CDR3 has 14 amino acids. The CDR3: CASSLVGDRDTQYF. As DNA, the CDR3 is TGTGCCAGCAGCTTAGTAGGAGATAGAGATACGCAGTATTTT. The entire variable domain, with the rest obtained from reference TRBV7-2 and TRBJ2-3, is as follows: GAGVSQSPSNKVTEKGKDVELRCDPISGHTALYWYRQSLGQGLEFLIYFQGNSAPDKSGLPSDRFSAERTGGSVSTLTIQRTQQEDSAVYLCASSLVGDRDTQYFGPGTRLTVL.

This CDR3 is CASSWTGGAYGYTF. The CDR3 DNA follows: TGTGCCAGCAGCTGGACAGGGGGCGCCTATGGCTACACCTTC. V and J are TRBV7-9 and TRBJ1-2, with TRBD1 identical over 11 bases. Trimming at V came to 4 bases and at J to 4 bases, leaving 2 bases not matched to a gene. The length of the CDR3 is 14 residues. Germline CDR1 is SEHNR and CDR2 is FQNEAQ (reference sequence).

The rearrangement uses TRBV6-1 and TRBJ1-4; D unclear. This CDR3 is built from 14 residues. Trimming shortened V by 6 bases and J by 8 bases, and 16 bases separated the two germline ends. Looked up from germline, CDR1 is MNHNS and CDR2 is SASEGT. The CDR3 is CASSTLDAKEKLFF. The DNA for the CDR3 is TGTGCCAGCAGCACCCTGGACGCGAAGGAAAAACTGTTTTTT.

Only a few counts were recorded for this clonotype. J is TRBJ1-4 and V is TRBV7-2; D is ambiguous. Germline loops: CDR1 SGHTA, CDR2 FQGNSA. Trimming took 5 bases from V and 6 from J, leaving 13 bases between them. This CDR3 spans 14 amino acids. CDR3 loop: CASSPYGSHEKLFF. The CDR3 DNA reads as TGTGCCAGCAGCCCATACGGATCCCATGAAAAACTGTTTTTT.

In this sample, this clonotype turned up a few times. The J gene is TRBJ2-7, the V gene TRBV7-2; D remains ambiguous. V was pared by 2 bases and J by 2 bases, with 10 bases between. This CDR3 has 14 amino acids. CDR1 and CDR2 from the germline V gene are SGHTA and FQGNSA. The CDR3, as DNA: TGTGCCAGCAGCTTAAGTAAGGGTACCTACGAGCAGTACTTC. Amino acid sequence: CASSLSKGTYEQYF.

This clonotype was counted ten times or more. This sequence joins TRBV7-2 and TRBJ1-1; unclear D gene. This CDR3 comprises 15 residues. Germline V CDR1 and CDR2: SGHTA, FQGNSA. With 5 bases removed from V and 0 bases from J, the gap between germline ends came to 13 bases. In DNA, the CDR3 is TGTGCCAGCAGCCCGCTTCGGAGCATGAACACTGAAGCTTTCTTT. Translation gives CASSPLRSMNTEAFF.

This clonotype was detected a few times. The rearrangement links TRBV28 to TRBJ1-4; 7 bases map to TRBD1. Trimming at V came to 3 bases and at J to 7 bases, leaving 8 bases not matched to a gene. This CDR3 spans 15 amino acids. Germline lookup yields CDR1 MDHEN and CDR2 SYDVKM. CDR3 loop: CASSFSRAGGEKLFF. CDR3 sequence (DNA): TGTGCCAGCAGTTTTTCTCGAGCAGGGGGTGAAAAACTGTTTTTT.

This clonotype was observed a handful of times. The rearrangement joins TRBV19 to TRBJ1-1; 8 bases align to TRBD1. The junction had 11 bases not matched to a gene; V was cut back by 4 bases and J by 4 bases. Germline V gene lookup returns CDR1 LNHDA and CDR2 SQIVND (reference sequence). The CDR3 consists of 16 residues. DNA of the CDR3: TGTGCCAGTAGTAGGAACGGACAGGGCTATGGCACTGAAGCTTTCTTT. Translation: CASSRNGQGYGTEAFF.

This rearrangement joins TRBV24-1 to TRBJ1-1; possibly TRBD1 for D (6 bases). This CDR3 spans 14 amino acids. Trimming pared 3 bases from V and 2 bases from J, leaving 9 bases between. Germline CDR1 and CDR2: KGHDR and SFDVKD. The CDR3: CATSDHRDNTEAFF. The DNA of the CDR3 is TGTGCCACCAGTGATCACAGGGACAACACTGAAGCTTTCTTT.

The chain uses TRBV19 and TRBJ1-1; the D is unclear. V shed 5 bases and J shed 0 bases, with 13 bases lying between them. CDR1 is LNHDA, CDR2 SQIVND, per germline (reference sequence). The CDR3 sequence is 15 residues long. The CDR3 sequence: CASSPTRGMNTEAFF. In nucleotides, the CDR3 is TGTGCCAGTAGTCCCACGCGAGGCATGAACACTGAAGCTTTCTTT.

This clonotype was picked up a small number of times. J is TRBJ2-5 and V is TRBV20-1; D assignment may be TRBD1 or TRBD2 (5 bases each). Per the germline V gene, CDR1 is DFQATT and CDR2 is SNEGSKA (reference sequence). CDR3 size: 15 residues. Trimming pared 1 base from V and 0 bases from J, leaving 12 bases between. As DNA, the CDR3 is TGCAGTGCTAGAGGGGACCGAGGGTACCAAGAGACCCAGTACTTC. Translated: CSARGDRGYQETQYF.

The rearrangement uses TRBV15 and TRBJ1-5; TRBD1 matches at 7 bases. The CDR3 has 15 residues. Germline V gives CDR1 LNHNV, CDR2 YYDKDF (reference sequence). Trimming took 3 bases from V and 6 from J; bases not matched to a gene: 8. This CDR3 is CATSSATGLGQPQHF. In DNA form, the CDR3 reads TGTGCCACCAGCAGTGCGACAGGGTTAGGTCAGCCCCAGCATTTT.

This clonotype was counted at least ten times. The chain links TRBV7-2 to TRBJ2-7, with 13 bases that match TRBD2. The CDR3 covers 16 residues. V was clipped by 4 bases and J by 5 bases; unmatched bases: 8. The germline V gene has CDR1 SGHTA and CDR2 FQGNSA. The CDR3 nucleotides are TGTGCCAGCAGCTCCTGGACTAGCGGGGGTCGGGACGAGCAGTACTTC. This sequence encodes CASSSWTSGGRDEQYF.

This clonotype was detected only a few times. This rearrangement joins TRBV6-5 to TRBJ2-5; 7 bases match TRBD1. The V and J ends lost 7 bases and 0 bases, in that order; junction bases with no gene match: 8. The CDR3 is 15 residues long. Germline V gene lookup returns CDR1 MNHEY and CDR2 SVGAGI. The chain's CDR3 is CASTAGTAYQETQYF. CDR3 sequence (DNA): TGTGCCAGCACCGCCGGGACAGCTTACCAAGAGACCCAGTACTTC.

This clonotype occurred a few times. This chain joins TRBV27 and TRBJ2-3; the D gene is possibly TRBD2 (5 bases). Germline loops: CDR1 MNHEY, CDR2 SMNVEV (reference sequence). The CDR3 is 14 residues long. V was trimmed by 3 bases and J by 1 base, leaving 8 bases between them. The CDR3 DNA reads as TGTGCCAGCAGTTTCCAGCGGCGCACAGATACGCAGTATTTT. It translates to CASSFQRRTDTQYF.

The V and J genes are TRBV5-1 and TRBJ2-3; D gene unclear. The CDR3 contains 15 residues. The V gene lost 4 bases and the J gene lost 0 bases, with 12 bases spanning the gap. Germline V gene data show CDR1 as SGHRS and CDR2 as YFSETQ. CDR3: CASSDRRPSTDTQYF. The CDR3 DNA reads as TGCGCCAGCAGCGATAGACGTCCTAGCACAGATACGCAGTATTTT.

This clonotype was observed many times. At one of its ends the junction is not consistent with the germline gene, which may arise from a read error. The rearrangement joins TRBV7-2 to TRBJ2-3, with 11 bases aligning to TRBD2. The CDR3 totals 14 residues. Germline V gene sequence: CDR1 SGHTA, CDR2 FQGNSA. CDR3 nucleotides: TGTGCCAGCAGCGTAGCGGGAGGGCCAGATACGCAGTATTTT. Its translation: CASSVAGGPDTQYF. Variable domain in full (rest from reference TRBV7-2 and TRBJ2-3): GAGVSQSPSNKVTEKGKDVELRCDPISGHTALYWYRQSLGQGLEFLIYFQGNSAPDKSGLPSDRFSAERTGGSVSTLTIQRTQQEDSAVYLCASSVAGGPDTQYFGPGTRLTVL.

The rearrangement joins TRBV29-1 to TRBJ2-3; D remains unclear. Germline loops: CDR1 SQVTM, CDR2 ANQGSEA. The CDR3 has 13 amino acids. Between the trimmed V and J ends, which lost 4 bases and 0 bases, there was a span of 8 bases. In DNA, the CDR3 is TGCAGCGTTGGGCCCGGCAGCACAGATACGCAGTATTTT. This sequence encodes CSVGPGSTDTQYF.

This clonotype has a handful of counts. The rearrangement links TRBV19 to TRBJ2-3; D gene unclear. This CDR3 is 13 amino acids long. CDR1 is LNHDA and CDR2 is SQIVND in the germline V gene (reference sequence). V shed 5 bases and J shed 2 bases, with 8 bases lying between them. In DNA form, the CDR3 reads TGTGCCAGTAGTGAAGTAGCCACAGATACGCAGTATTTT. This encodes CASSEVATDTQYF.

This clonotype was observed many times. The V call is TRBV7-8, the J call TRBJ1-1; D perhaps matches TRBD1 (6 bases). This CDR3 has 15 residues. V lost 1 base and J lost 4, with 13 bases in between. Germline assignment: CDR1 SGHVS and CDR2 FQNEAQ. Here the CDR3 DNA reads TGTGCCAGCAGCTTAGGTGGGGGGGCGAGCACTGAAGCTTTCTTT. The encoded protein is CASSLGGGASTEAFF.